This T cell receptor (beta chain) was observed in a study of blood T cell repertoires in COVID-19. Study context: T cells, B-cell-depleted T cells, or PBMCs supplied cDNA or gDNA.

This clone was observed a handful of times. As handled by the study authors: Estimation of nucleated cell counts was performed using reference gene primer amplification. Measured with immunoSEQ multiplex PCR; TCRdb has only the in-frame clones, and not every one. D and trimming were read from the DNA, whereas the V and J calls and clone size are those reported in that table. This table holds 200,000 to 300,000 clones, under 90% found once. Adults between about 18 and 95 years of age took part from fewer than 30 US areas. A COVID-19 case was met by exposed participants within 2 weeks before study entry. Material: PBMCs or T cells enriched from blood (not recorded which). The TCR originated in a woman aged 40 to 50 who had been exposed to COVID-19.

The CDR3 loop reads CASSPRDSNSPLHF. The CDR3 DNA reads as TGTGCCAGTAGTCCCCGGGACAGTAATTCACCCCTCCACTTT. The J gene is TRBJ1-6, the V gene TRBV19, with 7 bases fitting TRBD1. CDR3 length equals 14 residues. Germline V gives CDR1 LNHDA, CDR2 SQIVND (reference sequence). The junction had 4 bases not matched to a gene; V was cut back by 5 bases and J by 6 bases.